This T cell receptor (beta chain) was sequenced in a study of regulatory T cells in long-lasting Graves disease. Time point denoted: persistent/refractory GD, antithyroid drugs over 5 years with positive TRAb. After RNA was extracted from PBMCs, the TCR library was made from it. Germline CDR1 is MNHEY and CDR2 is SVGEGT. V lost 11 bases, J lost 7 bases, and 18 bases lay in between. The CDR3 has 12 residues. iRepertoire HTBI primers and Arm-PCR of CDR3 regions built TCR beta libraries. TCRdb re-called the multiplex PCR reads with MiXCR, one entry per CDR3 protein. There are about 290,000 distinct CDR3 sequences in the sample; more than 20% occur only once, and approximately 60% lies in the top ten.

The J gene is TRBJ2-7, the V gene TRBV6-2 or TRBV6-3; no firm D call. This clonotype was sampled from a female donor with Graves disease. The sequencing used peripheral blood mononuclear cells (PBMCs), collected when the disease was refractory, from a patient treated with antithyroid drugs. Here the CDR3 reads CARSPKMKEQYF. In DNA form, the CDR3 reads TGTGCCCGTTCCCCGAAGATGAAGGAGCAGTACTTC.